The 16 T cell receptor beta chains presented below share a single source sample, sequenced in a study of response to subunit inactivated influenza vaccine (dated by TCRdb to 2016 to 2019). The protocol used for the library was RT-PCR. TCRdb lists the instrument as Illumina HiSeq 2500. The public reads were reanalyzed by TCRdb: fastp trimming at Q25, MiXCR alignment, in-frame beta chains only. Rows with one shared CDR3 protein collapse into an entry with the most common genes and DNA. In all, the sample holds about 780,000 distinct CDR3 sequences, and around a sixth of those were seen once. The ten largest clones represent roughly a tenth of the sample. Sequencing used PBMCs from blood, obtained about 5 days after vaccination. Source of these receptors: a man aged 50-60 years who received an inactivated influenza vaccine. Donor details come from another sample of the same person, matched by shared clones.

This clonotype was detected a few times. V usage is TRBV12-3 or TRBV12-4 and J usage is TRBJ1-5; a possible D gene is TRBD1 (5 bases). The V and J ends lost 7 bases and 3 bases respectively, with 7 bases between them. The CDR3 runs to 12 residues. DNA of the CDR3: TGTGCCAGCACGACAGTCAATCAGCCCCAGCATTTT. This encodes CASTTVNQPQHF.

In its sample, this clonotype was seen once. The chain recombines TRBV2 with TRBJ2-3, with 8 bases fitting TRBD2. The CDR3 runs to 15 residues. From germline, CDR1 is SNHLY and CDR2 FYNNEI. After removal of 7 bases from V and 3 bases from J, the junction contained 9 bases not matched to a gene. CDR3 bases: TGTGCCAGCACCATGGGCGGGGGGTGGACAGATACGCAGTATTTT. Translating it yields CASTMGGGWTDTQYF.

The CDR3 sequence is CASSPLSISGTSALGDTQYF. The CDR3 DNA is TGTGCCAGCAGCCCTCTATCGATTTCCGGGACTAGCGCGCTCGGGGATACGCAGTATTTT. V and J are TRBV3-1 and TRBJ2-3; 10 bases are shared with TRBD2. Germline V gives CDR1 LGHDT, CDR2 YNNKEL (reference sequence). This CDR3 has 20 residues. V was pared by 4 bases and J by 6 bases, with 22 bases of the junction left unmatched.

This chain uses TRBV10-3 with TRBJ2-7, with D perhaps TRBD1 or TRBD2 (5 bases each). The CDR3 runs to 16 residues. The germline gives CDR1 ENHRY, CDR2 SYGVKD. Trimming removed 4 bases from V and 1 base from J, with 17 bases in between. CDR3 residues: CAISAAGTVPSYEQYF. Written as DNA, the CDR3 is TGTGCCATCAGTGCCGCCGGGACGGTGCCTTCCTACGAGCAGTACTTC.

This clonotype was seen only a few times. The J gene is TRBJ1-2, the V gene TRBV7-3; D is possibly TRBD1 (5 bases). V gave up 5 bases and J gave up 6 bases, with 13 bases separating them. From germline, CDR1 is SGHTA and CDR2 FQGTGA. The length of the CDR3 is 13 residues. The CDR3 protein is CASSHGGGDGYTF. The CDR3 DNA is TGTGCCAGCAGCCATGGGGGTGGTGATGGCTACACCTTC.

The chain combines TRBV2 with TRBJ2-1, with 7 bases matching TRBD2. The V segment lost 10 bases and the J segment 4 bases; nucleotides outside the gene matches: 10. CDR1 and CDR2 (germline): SNHLY, FYNNEI. The CDR3 loop spans 14 amino acids. The CDR3 here is CAITVRGGYNEQFF. CDR3 nucleotides: TGTGCCATCACCGTGCGGGGAGGGTACAATGAGCAGTTCTTC.

Only a few counts were recorded for this clonotype. This chain's CDR3 is CASKRVYGGYEQYF. In DNA, the CDR3 is TGCGCCAGCAAACGGGTATACGGGGGCTACGAGCAGTACTTC. The chain uses TRBV5-1 and TRBJ2-7; tentative D call: TRBD2 (6 bases). The V end was cut by 6 bases, the J end by 3 bases, with 16 bases between. Germline V gene sequence: CDR1 SGHRS, CDR2 YFSETQ. This CDR3 is 14 amino acids long.

This clonotype was detected ten times or more. The V and J genes are TRBV2 and TRBJ2-2; TRBD1 or TRBD2 may be the D gene (5 bases each). From germline, CDR1 is SNHLY and CDR2 FYNNEI. The V end was cut by 8 bases, the J end by 4 bases, with 11 bases between. The CDR3 length is 13 residues. The CDR3 reads CASSAGTTGELFF. The CDR3 DNA is TGTGCCAGCTCGGCAGGGACCACCGGGGAGCTGTTTTTT.

This clonotype was seen ten or more times. This chain connects TRBV6-5 to TRBJ2-6, with 9 bases that match TRBD1. Germline loops: CDR1 MNHEY, CDR2 SVGAGI. This CDR3 is built from 18 residues. V shed 0 bases and J 4 bases; nucleotides not matched to a gene: 7. The CDR3 reads CASSYSGTGFSGANVLTF. The DNA for the CDR3 is TGTGCCAGCAGTTACTCGGGGACAGGGTTCTCCGGGGCCAACGTCCTGACTTTC.

This chain connects TRBV7-2 to TRBJ2-2, with TRBD1 identical over 8 bases. The trim removed 2 bases at V and 4 bases at J, leaving 6 bases unmatched. The CDR3 has 16 amino acids. CDR1 is SGHTA and CDR2 is FQGNSA in the germline V gene. The CDR3 region has the DNA TGTGCCAGCAGCTTAATGTCCGGACAGGGCACCGGGGAGCTGTTTTTT. Encoded protein: CASSLMSGQGTGELFF.

There are many counts of this clonotype. The chain uses TRBV24-1 and TRBJ2-3, with D uncertain. The CDR3 has 14 residues. Looked up from germline, CDR1 is KGHDR and CDR2 is SFDVKD. The V end lost 8 bases, the J end lost 0 bases, and 11 bases lay between the germline ends. CDR3 nucleotide sequence: TGTGCCACCACCGAAGGTTACAGCACAGATACGCAGTATTTT. Its translation is CATTEGYSTDTQYF.

This clonotype was observed at least ten times. The gene calls are TRBV20-1 and TRBJ2-7; D is undetermined. The CDR3 spans 12 residues. CDR1 is DFQATT and CDR2 is SNEGSKA in the germline V gene (reference sequence). Trimming left V 3 bases short and J 4 bases short, with 10 bases between. DNA for the CDR3: TGCAGTGCTAGTATCCTAGAATACGAGCAGTACTTC. Protein product: CSASILEYEQYF.

This chain uses TRBV6-2 or TRBV6-3 with TRBJ2-4, with D unresolved. Germline lookup yields CDR1 MNHEY and CDR2 SVGEGT. V was trimmed by 2 bases and J by 0 bases, leaving 17 bases between them. The CDR3 is made up of 18 amino acids. The CDR3 coding sequence is TGTGCCAGCAGTTACCCTTTGGACGGCAGATTAGCCAAAAACATTCAGTACTTC. Translating gives CASSYPLDGRLAKNIQYF.

V usage is TRBV5-8 and J usage is TRBJ2-7, with D hard to call. The germline V and J ends were trimmed by 1 base and 5 bases, with 16 bases remaining between them. CDR3 size: 15 residues. Germline lookup yields CDR1 SGHTS and CDR2 YDEGEE. CDR3 in amino acids: CASSLNPLPGDEQYF. For the CDR3, the DNA is TGTGCCAGCAGCTTGAACCCCCTTCCTGGAGACGAGCAGTACTTC. Full variable domain (missing parts from reference TRBV5-8 and TRBJ2-7): EAGVTQSPTHLIKTRGQQATLRCSPISGHTSVYWYQQALGLGLQFLLWYDEGEERNRGNFPPRFSGRQFPNYSSELNVNALELEDSALYLCASSLNPLPGDEQYFGPGTRLTVT.

This clonotype was observed a handful of times. The chain has TRBV5-1 and TRBJ2-5; D unresolved. Germline CDR1 and CDR2: SGHRS and YFSETQ. The CDR3 sequence is 13 residues long. V dropped 0 bases and J dropped 3 bases, with 6 bases sitting between them. CDR3 in DNA: TGCGCCAGCAGCTTGGGGGCAGAAGAGACCCAGTACTTC. Encoded protein: CASSLGAEETQYF. Drawing the rest from reference TRBV5-1 and TRBJ2-5, the complete variable domain is KAGVTQTPRYLIKTRGQQVTLSCSPISGHRSVSWYQQTPGQGLQFLFEYFSETQRNKGNFPGRFSGRQFSNSRSEMNVSTLELGDSALYLCASSLGAEETQYFGPGTRLLVL.

This clonotype has at least ten counts. This chain joins TRBV29-1 and TRBJ2-7; 8 positions agree with TRBD1. Looked up from germline, CDR1 is SQVTM and CDR2 is ANQGSEA. V lost 3 bases and J lost 4; bases outside the gene matches: 8. CDR3 length: 14 residues. The CDR3 nucleotides are TGCAGCGTTGAGGACCCGGACAGGGAATACGAGCAGTACTTC. It translates to CSVEDPDREYEQYF.